There are a few counts of the clone carrying this T cell receptor (beta chain). Germline V gene lookup returns CDR1 LGHNA and CDR2 YNFKEQ. The CDR3 has 15 residues. The V segment lost 4 bases and the J segment 10 bases; nucleotides outside the gene matches: 8. Together with a sample-barcoded 5' primer, a J-beta primer mix was included in a second PCR lasting 7 to 11 cycles. A template-switch adaptor containing 12 random nucleotides labeled each cDNA molecule. One entry per CDR3 protein, called by TCRdb with MiXCR from the 5' RACE reads. The table shows under 1,100,000 distinct CDR3 sequences, with roughly 24% occurring only once. The entry originates in a study of blood T cells in healthy people across ages. Background on the study: The template switching approach captured approximately one barcoded beta molecule for every two T cells.

The sample also formed part of further work on T cells of mothers and their children. That report notes: All extracted RNA went into cDNA synthesis, about 1.6 ug per 15 ul.

Sequenced: blood. The receptor was isolated from a girl aged 2 to 9 in good health. The V and J genes are TRBV4-2 and TRBJ2-1; 12 nucleotides match TRBD1. CDR3 protein: CASSPRDRGPGEQFF. In DNA, the CDR3 is TGTGCCAGCAGCCCCCGGGACAGGGGGCCTGGGGAGCAGTTCTTC.